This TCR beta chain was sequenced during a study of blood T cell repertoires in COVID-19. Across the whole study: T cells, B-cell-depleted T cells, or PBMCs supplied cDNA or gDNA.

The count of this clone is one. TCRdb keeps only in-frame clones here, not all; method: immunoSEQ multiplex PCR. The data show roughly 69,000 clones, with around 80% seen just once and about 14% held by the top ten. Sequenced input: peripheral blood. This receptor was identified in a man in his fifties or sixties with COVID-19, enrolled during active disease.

CDR3 loop: CASSDGTSGGAADTQYF. The CDR3 nucleotides read TGTGCCAGTAGTGACGGGACTAGCGGGGGGGCGGCAGATACGCAGTATTTT. This chain joins TRBV19 and TRBJ2-3, with 16 bases that match TRBD2. The CDR3 covers 17 residues. CDR1 and CDR2 from the germline V gene are LNHDA and SQIVND (reference sequence). V shed 5 bases, J shed 4 bases, and the junction held 6 bases outside the gene matches.